This T cell receptor (beta chain) was captured in a study of T-cell memory formation after mild COVID-19. Via MiXCR, TCRdb re-called the 5' RACE reads, giving one row per CDR3 protein. The table has 350,000 to 400,000 distinct CDR3 sequences, under 25% seen once. Trimming stripped 3 bases from V and 6 bases from J, with 7 bases between. In germline, CDR1 is MDHEN, CDR2 SYDVKM. The CDR3 loop spans 12 amino acids. This TCR was recovered from an adult woman who had mild COVID-19 (a few samples of this study predate the infection). Cell type and time point are not known. Input material: PBMCs or a T cell subset sorted from them (not recorded which). The chain is built from TRBV28 and TRBJ2-3; D not certain. In DNA form, the CDR3 reads TGTGCCAGCAGTTTTAGCCGGGATACGCAGTATTTT. Its translation: CASSFSRDTQYF. Full variable domain (remainder filled in from reference TRBV28 and TRBJ2-3): DVKVTQSSRYLVKRTGEKVFLECVQDMDHENMFWYRQDPGLGLRLIYFSYDVKMKEKGDIPEGYSVSREKKERFSLILESASTNQTSMYLCASSFSRDTQYFGPGTRLTVL.